The sequence of this T cell receptor beta chain was determined in a study of T cell repertoires in cytomegalovirus infection. The wider study: Public TCR beta signature analysis indicated the presence of both CMV infection and matching HLA type. Study results and caveats: Dominating the ex vivo response were TCR beta clonotypes that were CMV-specific and HLA-C-restricted.

Worth noting for this clonotype: Its antigen remains unknown.

TCRdb reanalysed the reads using MiXCR and keeps one entry per CDR3 protein. The repertoire consists of about 890,000 distinct CDR3 sequences, with less than 35% occurring once and the leading ten covering roughly 13%. Unmatched junction bases numbered 5, after V lost 5 bases and J lost 5 bases. This CDR3 spans 14 amino acids. Per germline, CDR1 SGDLS and CDR2 YYNGEE. The sample was cultured CD8+ T cells from PBMCs, taken from culture after CMV antigen stimulation. The receptor's source is a human donor in good health (CMV status not recorded). Some clones in this sample may be carry-over from other donors' samples. The chain links TRBV9 to TRBJ2-7, with TRBD1 matching 12 bases. In nucleotides, the CDR3 is TGTGCCAGCAGACCCGGGACAGGGGGCAACGAGCAGTACTTC. It encodes CASRPGTGGNEQYF.